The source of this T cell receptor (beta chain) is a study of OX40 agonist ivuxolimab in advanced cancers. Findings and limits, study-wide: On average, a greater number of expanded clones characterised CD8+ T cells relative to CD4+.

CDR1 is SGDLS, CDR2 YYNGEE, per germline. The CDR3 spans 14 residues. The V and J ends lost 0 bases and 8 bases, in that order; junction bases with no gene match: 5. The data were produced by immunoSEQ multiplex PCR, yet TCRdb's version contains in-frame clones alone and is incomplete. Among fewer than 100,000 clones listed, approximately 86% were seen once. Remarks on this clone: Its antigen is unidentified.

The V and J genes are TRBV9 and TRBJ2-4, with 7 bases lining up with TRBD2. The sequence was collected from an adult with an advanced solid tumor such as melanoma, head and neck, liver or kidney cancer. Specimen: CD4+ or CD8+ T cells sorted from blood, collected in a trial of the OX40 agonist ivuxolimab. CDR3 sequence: CASSVDSGRDIQYF. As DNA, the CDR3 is TGTGCCAGCAGCGTAGATTCGGGGAGGGACATTCAGTACTTC.